This is a list of T cell receptor beta chains from one sample in a study of PD-1 blockade in classical Hodgkin lymphoma. Method: immunoSEQ multiplex PCR; TCRdb's copy keeps in-frame clones and lacks some. This sample has around 93,000 clones, with around 80% found just once. The sample here was peripheral blood mononuclear cells (PBMCs), taken before the fourth cycle of nivolumab. The receptors were sampled from a human donor with classical Hodgkin lymphoma. CDR3s include the opening cysteine and the closing phenylalanine or tryptophan. The order of the fields is clone size, V gene, J gene, D gene, CDR3 protein, CDR3 DNA. D genes are given only for firm matches. Clone sizes are given selectively: once, few, many, or a class where the clone is expanded.

clone size: once
V gene: TRBV7-2
J gene: TRBJ2-7
D gene: -
CDR3 protein: CASSPDYEQYF
CDR3 DNA: TGTGCCAGCAGCCCCGATTACGAGCAGTACTTC

clone size: -
V gene: TRBV5-8
J gene: TRBJ2-3
D gene: TRBD1
CDR3 protein: CASSSQGDSQYF
CDR3 DNA: TGTGCCAGCAGCTCCCAGGGGGATTCGCAGTATTTT

clone size: -
V gene: TRBV7-3
J gene: TRBJ2-2
D gene: -
CDR3 protein: CASGQRNTGELFF
CDR3 DNA: TGTGCCAGCGGTCAGCGGAACACCGGGGAGCTGTTTTTT

clone size: -
V gene: TRBV30
J gene: TRBJ1-1
D gene: -
CDR3 protein: CAWSLTEAFF
CDR3 DNA: TGTGCCTGGAGCCTAACTGAAGCTTTCTTT

clone size: -
V gene: TRBV7-9
J gene: TRBJ1-2
D gene: -
CDR3 protein: CASSPRTRNGYTF
CDR3 DNA: TGTGCCAGCAGCCCCCGGACCCGAAATGGCTACACCTTC

clone size: -
V gene: TRBV25-1
J gene: TRBJ2-2
D gene: -
CDR3 protein: CASSEYLHGELFF
CDR3 DNA: TGTGCCAGCAGTGAATATCTTCACGGGGAGCTGTTTTTT

clone size: -
V gene: TRBV21-1
J gene: TRBJ2-7
D gene: -
CDR3 protein: CASRTGEEQYF
CDR3 DNA: TGTGCCAGCAGGACAGGGGAAGAGCAGTACTTC

clone size: -
V gene: TRBV7-9
J gene: TRBJ2-3
D gene: -
CDR3 protein: CASSFRTDTQYF
CDR3 DNA: TGTGCCAGCAGCTTCCGGACGGATACGCAGTATTTT

clone size: -
V gene: TRBV11-1
J gene: TRBJ2-2
D gene: -
CDR3 protein: CASSRGGFGELFF
CDR3 DNA: TGTGCCAGCAGCAGAGGGGGTTTCGGGGAGCTGTTTTTT

clone size: -
V gene: TRBV7-3
J gene: TRBJ1-2
D gene: TRBD1
CDR3 protein: CASSLQGAKGYTF
CDR3 DNA: TGTGCCAGCAGCCTACAGGGGGCGAAGGGCTACACCTTC

clone size: -
V gene: TRBV6-4
J gene: TRBJ2-2
D gene: TRBD1
CDR3 protein: CASSVETGWAGELFF
CDR3 DNA: TGTGCCAGCAGTGTCGAGACAGGGTGGGCCGGGGAGCTGTTTTTT

clone size: few
V gene: TRBV19
J gene: TRBJ2-2
D gene: -
CDR3 protein: CASTPLGAGELFF
CDR3 DNA: TGTGCCAGTACCCCCTTGGGAGCCGGGGAGCTGTTTTTT

clone size: -
V gene: TRBV19
J gene: TRBJ2-7
D gene: TRBD2
CDR3 protein: CASSRTSGTYEQYF
CDR3 DNA: TGTGCCAGTAGTCGGACTAGCGGGACCTACGAGCAGTACTTC

clone size: -
V gene: TRBV12-5
J gene: TRBJ1-1
D gene: -
CDR3 protein: CASGLVRMVGSTEAFF
CDR3 DNA: TGTGCTAGTGGTTTGGTACGAATGGTGGGTTCCACTGAAGCTTTCTTT

clone size: -
V gene: TRBV2
J gene: TRBJ2-2
D gene: -
CDR3 protein: CASTLRGNTGELFF
CDR3 DNA: TGTGCCAGCACCCTTCGGGGGAACACCGGGGAGCTGTTTTTT

clone size: -
V gene: TRBV2
J gene: TRBJ1-1
D gene: -
CDR3 protein: CASSVGVRAFF
CDR3 DNA: TGTGCCAGCAGTGTAGGGGTGAGAGCTTTCTTT

clone size: few
V gene: TRBV7-2
J gene: TRBJ1-1
D gene: -
CDR3 protein: CASSLGSVNTEAFF
CDR3 DNA: TGTGCCAGCAGCTTAGGCTCGGTGAACACTGAAGCTTTCTTT

clone size: -
V gene: TRBV2
J gene: TRBJ2-1
D gene: TRBD2
CDR3 protein: CTTGTRVENEQFF
CDR3 DNA: TGTACCACCGGGACTAGGGTCGAGAATGAGCAGTTCTTC

clone size: -
V gene: TRBV6-5
J gene: TRBJ1-5
D gene: -
CDR3 protein: CASSDSGNQPQHF
CDR3 DNA: TGTGCCAGCAGCGATAGTGGCAATCAGCCCCAGCATTTT

clone size: -
V gene: TRBV5-4
J gene: TRBJ1-1
D gene: -
CDR3 protein: CASSLKGMGNTEAFF
CDR3 DNA: TGTGCCAGCAGCTTGAAGGGTATGGGAAACACTGAAGCTTTCTTT

clone size: once
V gene: TRBV7-9
J gene: TRBJ2-3
D gene: TRBD2
CDR3 protein: CASSPAGVDTQYF
CDR3 DNA: TGTGCCAGCAGCCCAGCGGGAGTAGATACGCAGTATTTT

clone size: -
V gene: TRBV5-4
J gene: TRBJ2-1
D gene: TRBD1
CDR3 protein: CASSYGQGAHNEQFF
CDR3 DNA: TGTGCCAGCAGCTACGGACAGGGGGCTCACAATGAGCAGTTCTTC

clone size: -
V gene: TRBV7-6
J gene: TRBJ2-5
D gene: -
CDR3 protein: CASTRDVTETQYF
CDR3 DNA: TGTGCCAGCACCCGGGACGTAACAGAGACCCAGTACTTC

clone size: -
V gene: TRBV6-1
J gene: TRBJ1-1
D gene: -
CDR3 protein: CASSQGVDTEAFF
CDR3 DNA: TGTGCCAGCAGTCAAGGGGTAGACACTGAAGCTTTCTTT

clone size: -
V gene: TRBV5-1
J gene: TRBJ1-3
D gene: TRBD1
CDR3 protein: CASQTGGSGNTIYF
CDR3 DNA: TGCGCCAGCCAGACAGGGGGCTCTGGAAACACCATATATTTT